The table lists the clone carrying this T cell receptor beta chain with many counts. Its cognate antigen is unknown. This entry belongs to a study of T-cell memory formation after mild COVID-19. 5'RACE primed from the constant segment yielded TCR alpha and TCR beta cDNA libraries bearing sample barcodes and UMIs. TCRdb reprocessed the 5' RACE reads via MiXCR and lists one record per CDR3 protein. The sample holds 85,000 to 120,000 distinct CDR3 sequences, 9.5% to 15% seen once. The CDR3 has 13 residues. CDR1 SGHAT and CDR2 FQNNGV come from the germline V gene. Trimming removed 6 bases at V and 1 base at J, with 7 bases between. Whole-study results and caveats: There were some responding clones in pre-infection memory, which suggested that cross-reactive memory had joined.

This sequence originates from an adult woman who had mild COVID-19 (a few samples of this study predate the infection). Cell type and time point are not known. The source material was PBMCs or a T cell subset sorted from them (not recorded which). The J gene is TRBJ2-1, the V gene TRBV11-2; maybe TRBD1 (5 bases). CDR3 sequence: CASRQESYNEQFF. DNA for the CDR3: TGTGCCAGCAGACAGGAGTCCTACAATGAGCAGTTCTTC. The entire variable domain, with the rest obtained from reference TRBV11-2 and TRBJ2-1, is as follows: EAGVAQSPRYKIIEKRQSVAFWCNPISGHATLYWYQQILGQGPKLLIQFQNNGVVDDSQLPKDRFSAERLKGVDSTLKIQPAKLEDSAVYLCASRQESYNEQFFGPGTRLTVL.